The present entry profiles one T cell receptor beta chain with its context. What it recognizes is unknown. The data were obtained in a study of post-analysis software for immune sequencing data. General study points: For normalized Chao1 diversity, multiple sclerosis patients scored significantly lower than controls did. In patients, TRBV5-6, TRBV5-1 and TRBV20-1 belonged to five or six TRBV segments found more frequently than in controls.

Unique molecular identifiers were carried by the TCR beta cDNA libraries. T cells numbering roughly 1 to 10 million yielded cDNA molecules that totaled about 500,000. Via MiXCR, TCRdb re-called the PCR reads, giving one row per CDR3 protein. The sample carries over 700,000 distinct CDR3 sequences, 25% to 30% recorded once. Germline lookup yields CDR1 SGHDT and CDR2 YYEEEE. The length of the CDR3 is 15 residues. V lost 1 base and J lost 5, with 13 bases in between. The sequence was collected from a girl aged 5-17 years with multiple sclerosis. Source material: blood. The chain combines TRBV5-6 with TRBJ2-1; TRBD2 might be the D (5 bases). The CDR3 loop is CASSLNGGPNNEQFF. The CDR3 bases are TGTGCCAGCAGCTTGAACGGCGGGCCCAACAATGAGCAGTTCTTC. Full variable domain (remainder filled in from reference TRBV5-6 and TRBJ2-1): DAGVTQSPTHLIKTRGQQVTLRCSPKSGHDTVSWYQQALGQGPQFIFQYYEEEERQRGNFPDRFSGHQFPNYSSELNVNALLLGDSALYLCASSLNGGPNNEQFFGPGTRLTVL.